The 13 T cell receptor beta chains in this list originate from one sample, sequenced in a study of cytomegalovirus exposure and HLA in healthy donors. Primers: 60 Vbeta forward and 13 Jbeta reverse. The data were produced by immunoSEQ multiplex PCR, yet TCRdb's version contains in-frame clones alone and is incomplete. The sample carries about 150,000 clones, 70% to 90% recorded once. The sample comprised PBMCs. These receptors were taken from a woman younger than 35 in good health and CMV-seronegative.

For the CDR3, the DNA is TGTGCCAGTATGGTCGACAGGGGGAAGGGGTATGGCTACACCTTC. It specifies CASMVDRGKGYGYTF. This rearrangement joins TRBV19 to TRBJ1-2; TRBD1 matches at 9 bases. CDR3 length: 15 amino acids. Germline V gives CDR1 LNHDA, CDR2 SQIVND (reference sequence). V shed 7 bases and J 5 bases; nucleotides not matched to a gene: 11. Filled out from reference TRBV19 and TRBJ1-2, the complete variable domain reads DGGITQSPKYLFRKEGQNVTLSCEQNLNHDAMYWYRQDPGQGLRLIYYSQIVNDFQKGDIAEGYSVSREKKESFPLTVTSAQKNPTAFYLCASMVDRGKGYGYTFGSGTRLTVV.

CDR3 nucleotides: TGTGCCAGCAGCCGGACAGCCAGCTCTGGGGCCAACGTCCTGACTTTC. Translation gives CASSRTASSGANVLTF. The chain employs TRBV14 and TRBJ2-6; maybe TRBD1 (6 bases). Trimming took off 4 bases at V and 0 bases at J, with 10 bases between the two ends. CDR1 and CDR2 (germline): SGHDN, FVKESK. The length of the CDR3 is 16 residues. The full variable domain, completed using reference TRBV14 and TRBJ2-6, is EAGVTQFPSHSVIEKGQTVTLRCDPISGHDNLYWYRRVMGKEIKFLLHFVKESKQDESGMPNNRFLAERTGGTYSTLKVQPAELEDSGVYFCASSRTASSGANVLTFGAGSRLTVL.

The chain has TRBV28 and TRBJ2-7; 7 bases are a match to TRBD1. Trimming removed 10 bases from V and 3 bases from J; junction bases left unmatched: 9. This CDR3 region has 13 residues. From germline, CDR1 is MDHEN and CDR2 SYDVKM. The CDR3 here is CATLDRVSYEQYF. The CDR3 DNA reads TGTGCCACCCTAGACAGGGTAAGCTACGAGCAGTACTTC.

This CDR3 is CASSNVWAAYEQYF. The CDR3, as DNA: TGTGCCAGCAGCAACGTTTGGGCTGCCTACGAGCAGTACTTC. The rearrangement uses TRBV7-6 and TRBJ2-7, with unresolved D. The germline V and J ends were trimmed by 5 bases and 2 bases, with 13 bases remaining between them. This CDR3 has 14 amino acids. Germline CDR1 reads SGHVS; CDR2 reads FNYEAQ.

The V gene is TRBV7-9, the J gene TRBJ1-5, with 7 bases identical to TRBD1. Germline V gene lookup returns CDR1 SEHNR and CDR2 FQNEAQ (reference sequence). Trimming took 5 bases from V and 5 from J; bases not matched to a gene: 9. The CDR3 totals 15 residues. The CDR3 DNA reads TGTGCCAGCAGCGATCAGGGGACAGTGGATCAGCCCCAGCATTTT. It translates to CASSDQGTVDQPQHF.

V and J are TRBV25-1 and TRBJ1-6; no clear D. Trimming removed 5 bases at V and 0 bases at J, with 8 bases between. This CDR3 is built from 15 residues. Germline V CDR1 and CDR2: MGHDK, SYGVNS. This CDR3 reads CASSQTSSYNSPLHF. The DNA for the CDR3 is TGTGCCAGCAGTCAAACGAGCTCCTATAATTCACCCCTCCACTTT.

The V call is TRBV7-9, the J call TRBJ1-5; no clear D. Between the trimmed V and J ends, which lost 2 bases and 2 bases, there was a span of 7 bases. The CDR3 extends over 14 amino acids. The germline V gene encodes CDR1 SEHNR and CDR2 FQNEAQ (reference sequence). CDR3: CASSLTSGNQPQHF. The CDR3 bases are TGTGCCAGCAGCTTAACGTCGGGCAATCAGCCCCAGCATTTT. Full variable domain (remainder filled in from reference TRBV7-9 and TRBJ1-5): DTGVSQNPRHKITKRGQNVTFRCDPISEHNRLYWYRQTLGQGPEFLTYFQNEAQLEKSRLLSDRFSAERPKGSFSTLEIQRTEQGDSAMYLCASSLTSGNQPQHFGDGTRLSIL.

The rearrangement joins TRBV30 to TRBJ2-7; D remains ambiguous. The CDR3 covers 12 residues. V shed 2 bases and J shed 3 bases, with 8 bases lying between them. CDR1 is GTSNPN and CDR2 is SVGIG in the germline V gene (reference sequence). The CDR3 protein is CAWSPFSYEQYF. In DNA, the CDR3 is TGTGCCTGGAGTCCCTTCAGCTACGAGCAGTACTTC.

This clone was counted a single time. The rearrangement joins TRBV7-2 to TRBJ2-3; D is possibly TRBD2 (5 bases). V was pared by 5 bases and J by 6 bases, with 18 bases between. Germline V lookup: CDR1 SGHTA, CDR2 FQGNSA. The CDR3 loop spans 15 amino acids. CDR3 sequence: CASSRAGPRTDTQYF. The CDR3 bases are TGTGCCAGCAGCCGCGCGGGCCCACGGACGGATACGCAGTATTTT.

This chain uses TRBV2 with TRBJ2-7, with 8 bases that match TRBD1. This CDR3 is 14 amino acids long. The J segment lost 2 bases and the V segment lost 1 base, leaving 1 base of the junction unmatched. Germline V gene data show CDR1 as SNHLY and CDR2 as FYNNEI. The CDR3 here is CASSEETGAYEQYF. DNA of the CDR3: TGTGCCAGCAGTGAAGAGACAGGGGCCTACGAGCAGTACTTC.

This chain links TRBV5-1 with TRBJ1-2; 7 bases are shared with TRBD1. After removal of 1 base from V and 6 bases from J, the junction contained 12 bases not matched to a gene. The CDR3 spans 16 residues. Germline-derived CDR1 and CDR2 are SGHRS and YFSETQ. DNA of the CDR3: TGCGCCAGCAGCTTGTGGGTCCACGGGACAGAAGATGGCTACACCTTC. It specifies CASSLWVHGTEDGYTF.

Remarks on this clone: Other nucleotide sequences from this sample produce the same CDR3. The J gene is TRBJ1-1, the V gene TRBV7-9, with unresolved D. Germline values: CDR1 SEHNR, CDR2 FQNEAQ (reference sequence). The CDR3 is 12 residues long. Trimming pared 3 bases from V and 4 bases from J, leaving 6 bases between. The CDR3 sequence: CASSFPGTEAFF. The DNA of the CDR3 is TGTGCCAGCAGCTTCCCGGGCACTGAAGCTTTCTTT.

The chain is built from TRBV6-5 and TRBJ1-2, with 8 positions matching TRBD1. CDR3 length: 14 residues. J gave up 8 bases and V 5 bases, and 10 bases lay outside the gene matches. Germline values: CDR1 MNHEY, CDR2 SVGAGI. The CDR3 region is CASSPEGQASGYTF. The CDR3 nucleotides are TGTGCCAGCAGTCCCGAGGGACAGGCTAGCGGCTACACCTTC.